One and the same sample provided the 9 T cell receptor beta chains below, sequenced in a study of blood T cells in healthy people across ages. Alongside a J-beta primer mix, a sample-barcoded 5' primer served in a second PCR lasting about 7 to 11 cycles. TCRdb fed the 5' RACE reads into MiXCR, producing one record per CDR3 protein. The sample lists 1.5 million to 1.8 million distinct CDR3 sequences; approximately 43% were seen once. The sample taken for sequencing was blood. The source is a woman aged 18-29 years in good health.

In this sample, this clonotype turned up a few times. The J gene is TRBJ1-5, the V gene TRBV30; D is unclear. Germline V lookup: CDR1 GTSNPN, CDR2 SVGIG (reference sequence). The V and J ends lost 1 base and 0 bases respectively, with 10 bases between them. This CDR3 has 15 amino acids. The CDR3 DNA reads as TGTGCCTGGAGTGAAGGGCTAAATAGCAATCAGCCCCAGCATTTT. It specifies CAWSEGLNSNQPQHF.

At least ten counts were recorded for this clonotype. The chain carries TRBV29-1 and TRBJ2-3; no clear D gene. The V end lost 6 bases, the J end lost 10 bases, and 23 bases lay between the germline ends. Per germline, CDR1 SQVTM and CDR2 ANQGSEA. The CDR3 is 14 residues long. CDR3 sequence: CSVDDQGQESAQYF. Written as DNA, the CDR3 is TGCAGCGTAGACGACCAAGGCCAGGAGAGCGCGCAGTATTTT.

The rearrangement joins TRBV5-1 to TRBJ1-1, with D uncertain. The germline gives CDR1 SGHRS, CDR2 YFSETQ. The V end lost 0 bases, the J end lost 1 base, and 10 bases lay between the germline ends. The CDR3 has 15 residues. The CDR3 region is CASSLAGGENTEAFF. For the CDR3, the DNA is TGCGCCAGCAGCTTGGCCGGCGGAGAGAACACTGAAGCTTTCTTT. The variable domain in full, completed from reference TRBV5-1 and TRBJ1-1, reads KAGVTQTPRYLIKTRGQQVTLSCSPISGHRSVSWYQQTPGQGLQFLFEYFSETQRNKGNFPGRFSGRQFSNSRSEMNVSTLELGDSALYLCASSLAGGENTEAFFGQGTRLTVV.

The rearrangement uses TRBV6-1 and TRBJ2-4; no definite D call. CDR1 and CDR2 from the germline V gene are MNHNS and SASEGT. This CDR3 has 16 residues. V shed 5 bases and J shed 9 bases, with 23 bases lying between them. In DNA, the CDR3 is TGTGCCAGCAGTATCTCTTCGGGCAAGGGCTCGGGCATTCAGTACTTC. It yields the protein CASSISSGKGSGIQYF.

The chain links TRBV10-3 to TRBJ1-5; D uncertain. Germline V lookup: CDR1 ENHRY, CDR2 SYGVKD. The CDR3 is 14 amino acids. Trimming shortened V by 5 bases and J by 3 bases, and 11 bases separated the two germline ends. CDR3 nucleotides: TGTGCCATCAGTCGAATGGGAAACAATCAGCCCCAGCATTTT. Translating gives CAISRMGNNQPQHF.

The count of this clonotype is one. The chain joins TRBV15 to TRBJ2-5, with 10 bases matching TRBD2. V gave up 5 bases and J gave up 2 bases; unmatched junction bases: 14. In germline, CDR1 is LNHNV, CDR2 YYDKDF (reference sequence). The CDR3 covers 18 residues. Written as DNA, the CDR3 is TGTGCCACCAGCTCCCGAGGAGCGGGAGGGCCTCTTCAAGAGACCCAGTACTTC. Encoded protein: CATSSRGAGGPLQETQYF.

The V and J genes are TRBV6-1 and TRBJ1-2; D gene ambiguous. V lost 3 bases and J lost 0, with 2 bases in between. Germline lookup yields CDR1 MNHNS and CDR2 SASEGT. The CDR3 runs to 12 residues. The CDR3 loop reads CASSDANYGYTF. The CDR3 DNA reads TGTGCCAGCAGTGACGCTAACTATGGCTACACCTTC.

The genes are TRBV6-6 and TRBJ2-7, with TRBD2 matching 7 bases. The better agreement between TRBJ2-5 and the DNA end casts doubt on the J call. The CDR3 covers 17 residues. The germline gives CDR1 MNHNY, CDR2 SVGAGI (reference sequence). CDR3 sequence reads: CASSYSVTGRGGETQYF. CDR3 sequence (DNA): TGTGCCAGCAGTTATTCGGTCACAGGCCGCGGGGGTGAGACCCAGTACTTC.

This chain uses TRBV10-3 with TRBJ1-6; D is possibly TRBD1 (5 bases). The CDR3 extends over 13 amino acids. The germline V and J ends were trimmed by 8 bases and 12 bases, with 17 bases remaining between them. Germline V gene data show CDR1 as ENHRY and CDR2 as SYGVKD. CDR3 sequence: CAIGSGTFGPLHF. For the CDR3, the DNA is TGTGCCATCGGTTCAGGGACTTTCGGACCCCTCCACTTT.